This T cell receptor (beta chain) was sequenced during a study of CD8 T cells in ankylosing spondylitis. Study-wide findings and caveats: The study looked at matched synovial fluid samples from ankylosing spondylitis patients. Disease-linked clones were reported to be significantly enriched there. Made up of several highly homologous variants, a TCR beta motif appeared characteristic of ankylosing spondylitis blood. Disease-associated clones were CD8+ and fairly uncommon in peripheral blood.

The authors made TCR beta libraries by quantitative 5'-RACE with molecular barcodes. One entry per CDR3 protein, called by TCRdb with MiXCR from the 5' RACE reads. The sample contains over 100,000 distinct CDR3 sequences, about 6.4% of which appear only once. A word on this clonotype: The target antigen is unknown.

The specimen was blood, either unsorted or a sorted T cell fraction (not recorded which). The receptor was derived from a male donor with ankylosing spondylitis or in good health (not recorded which).

The CDR3 DNA is TGTGCCAGCATAAGAGCGGGAGACTACAATGAGCAGTTCTTC. It codes for CASIRAGDYNEQFF. The chain recombines TRBV6-2 or TRBV6-3 with TRBJ2-1; 8 positions agree with TRBD2. There are 14 residues in the CDR3. Germline assignment: CDR1 MNHEY and CDR2 SVGEGT. V was clipped by 7 bases and J by 3 bases; unmatched bases: 5.